These 21 T cell receptor beta chains share one sample of origin, sequenced in a study of blood T cell repertoires in COVID-19. TCRdb's table, derived via immunoSEQ multiplex PCR, lists solely in-frame clones and lacks some. The sample shows approximately 74,000 clones, around nine tenths of them seen only once. Specimen: peripheral blood. The receptors were gathered from a woman aged 60-75 years with acute or convalescent COVID-19.

This clone was recorded a few times. This chain joins TRBV6-2 or TRBV6-3 and TRBJ1-3; TRBD1 agrees at 7 bases. Germline lookup yields CDR1 MNHEY and CDR2 SVGEGT. The CDR3 totals 18 residues. Unmatched junction bases numbered 15, after V lost 5 bases and J lost 2 bases. Here the CDR3 DNA reads TGTGCCAGCAGTCACCGTACAGGGGACGCTGTTACTGGAAACACCATATATTTT. Translation: CASSHRTGDAVTGNTIYF.

V gene TRBV2 combines with J gene TRBJ2-1; TRBD1 might be the D (6 bases). The CDR3 length is 14 residues. Germline values: CDR1 SNHLY, CDR2 FYNNEI. Trimming cost V 6 bases and J 3 bases, with 12 bases left between them. CDR3 in amino acids: CASRDSGHYNEQFF. CDR3 nucleotides: TGTGCCAGCAGGGACAGCGGCCACTACAATGAGCAGTTCTTC.

The chain combines TRBV5-1 with TRBJ2-7, with 11 bases that match TRBD2. The CDR3 is 18 residues long. Trimming took 0 bases from V and 0 from J; bases not matched to a gene: 8. Germline V gives CDR1 SGHRS, CDR2 YFSETQ. In DNA form, the CDR3 reads TGCGCCAGCAGCTTGGAGTTGGGGACTAGCGGTTACTCCTACGAGCAGTACTTC. It specifies CASSLELGTSGYSYEQYF.

The J gene is TRBJ2-7, the V gene TRBV12-3 or TRBV12-4, with D possibly TRBD1 on 6 matching bases. V shed 3 bases and J shed 5 bases, with 11 bases lying between them. The CDR3 has 13 residues. Written as DNA, the CDR3 is TGTGCCAGCAGTTTTCAGGGGCAGGACGAGCAGTACTTC. Translation gives CASSFQGQDEQYF.

The chain uses TRBV6-2 or TRBV6-3 and TRBJ2-1, with 7 nucleotides matching TRBD2. The CDR3 is 11 amino acids. J lost 10 bases, V lost 4 bases, and 1 base had no gene match. Germline assignment: CDR1 MNHEY and CDR2 SVGEGT. The CDR3 loop reads CASSSGGEQFF. In DNA, the CDR3 is TGTGCCAGCAGTTCGGGAGGCGAGCAGTTCTTC.

This clone came up many times. This chain links TRBV4-1 with TRBJ2-1; the D gene is possibly TRBD2 (5 bases). CDR1 is MGHRA, CDR2 YSYEKL, per germline. The germline V and J ends were trimmed by 4 bases and 3 bases, with 10 bases remaining between them. The CDR3 sequence is 14 residues long. CDR3 in amino acids: CASSPEDFYNEQFF. The CDR3 nucleotides read TGCGCCAGCAGCCCGGAGGACTTCTACAATGAGCAGTTCTTC.

This chain connects TRBV6-1 to TRBJ1-2; the D gene is possibly TRBD1 (6 bases). There are 19 residues in the CDR3. CDR1 and CDR2 from the germline V gene are MNHNS and SASEGT. Trimming took 0 bases from V and 0 from J, leaving 20 bases between them. In nucleotides, the CDR3 is TGTGCCAGCAGTGAAGCGCTTTGGATTTGGGGGCTCGCTAACTATGGCTACACCTTC. It translates to CASSEALWIWGLANYGYTF.

The chain carries TRBV5-1 and TRBJ1-1, with D tentatively TRBD1 (5 bases). The CDR3 spans 15 residues. Germline V CDR1 and CDR2: SGHRS, YFSETQ. V was trimmed by 2 bases and J by 3 bases, leaving 14 bases between them. CDR3 coding DNA: TGCGCCAGCAGCTTACCAAGGGGTACGGACACTGAAGCTTTCTTT. As protein: CASSLPRGTDTEAFF.

The genes are TRBV7-8 and TRBJ1-2; a possible D gene is TRBD1 (6 bases). This CDR3 has 16 residues. V lost 5 bases, J lost 0 bases, and 16 bases lay in between. In germline, CDR1 is SGHVS, CDR2 FQNEAQ. For the CDR3, the DNA is TGTGCCAGCAGCCGAGGGCAGGGGCCCTCTAACTATGGCTACACCTTC. Its translation: CASSRGQGPSNYGYTF.

The chain is built from TRBV3-1 (or the pseudogene TRBV3-2) and TRBJ2-3; 7 bases are shared with TRBD2. Germline trimming cut 0 bases from V and 3 bases from J; bases unmatched to any gene: 9. The germline V gene has CDR1 LGHDT and CDR2 YNNKEL (reference sequence). The CDR3 runs 17 residues. The CDR3 region has the DNA TGTGCCAGCAGCCAAGATCGGGCGGGAGAGATGACAGATACGCAGTATTTT. Amino acid sequence: CASSQDRAGEMTDTQYF.

The chain links TRBV5-6 to TRBJ2-7; D is perhaps TRBD1 (7 bases). The CDR3 has 16 amino acids. The germline CDR1 and CDR2 sequences are SGHDT and YYEEEE. V was shortened by 6 bases and J by 4 bases, with 23 bases between the two germline ends. The CDR3 here is CASTAPEGQTRYEQYF. The CDR3, as DNA: TGTGCCAGCACCGCACCGGAGGGACAGACCCGTTACGAGCAGTACTTC.

The chain joins TRBV28 to TRBJ2-3; 9 bases align to TRBD2. With V trimmed by 2 bases and J by 1 base, 4 bases remained unmatched. The CDR3 is 16 amino acids. Germline values: CDR1 MDHEN, CDR2 SYDVKM. CDR3 in DNA: TGTGCCAGCAGTTTAGCGGGAGGGCCGGGCACAGATACGCAGTATTTT. It codes for CASSLAGGPGTDTQYF.

The chain's CDR3 is CASSLTIDGGETQYF. For the CDR3, the DNA is TGTGCCAGCAGCTTAACTATAGACGGTGGAGAGACCCAGTACTTC. The V gene is TRBV28, the J gene TRBJ2-5, with D unclear. Germline CDR1 MDHEN, CDR2 SYDVKM. This CDR3 comprises 15 residues. Trimming stripped 6 bases from V and 4 bases from J, with 18 bases between. The full variable domain, with the rest looked up from reference TRBV28 and TRBJ2-5, is DVKVTQSSRYLVKRTGEKVFLECVQDMDHENMFWYRQDPGLGLRLIYFSYDVKMKEKGDIPEGYSVSREKKERFSLILESASTNQTSMYLCASSLTIDGGETQYFGPGTRLLVL.

This chain links TRBV6-6 with TRBJ2-7, with D possibly being TRBD1 (6 bases). From germline, CDR1 is MNHNY and CDR2 SVGAGI (reference sequence). Trimming removed 7 bases from V and 6 bases from J, with 13 bases in between. CDR3 length: 12 amino acids. The CDR3 region is CASIDTGFEQYF. CDR3 nucleotides: TGTGCCAGCATTGACACAGGGTTCGAGCAGTACTTC.

The chain is built from TRBV5-1 and TRBJ2-1, with 10 bases matching TRBD1. V lost 0 bases, J lost 7 bases, and 10 bases stayed unmatched. Germline-derived CDR1 and CDR2 are SGHRS and YFSETQ. The CDR3 loop spans 17 amino acids. The CDR3 nucleotides read TGCGCCAGCAGCTTGGATGGACAGGGGGGACGTTTGAATGAGCAGTTCTTC. This codes for CASSLDGQGGRLNEQFF.

This rearrangement joins TRBV12-2 to TRBJ1-2; the table's D call, TRBD1, has no DNA check behind it. TRBV12-2 is a documented pseudogene. The CDR3 length is 15 residues. Here the CDR3 DNA reads TGTGCAAGTCACATCATAGGGGGCTTGGGGTCCGGCTACACCTTC. As protein: CASHIIGGLGSGYTF.

The J gene is TRBJ1-1, the V gene TRBV27; TRBD1 agrees at 9 bases. J was trimmed by 7 bases and V by 3 bases; bases with no gene match: 3. CDR3 length: 13 residues. Germline V gene sequence: CDR1 MNHEY, CDR2 SMNVEV (reference sequence). The CDR3 nucleotides read TGTGCCAGCAGTTTGACAGGGGGGATTGAAGCTTTCTTT. It encodes CASSLTGGIEAFF.

The genes are TRBV28 and TRBJ2-5; D remains unclear. V lost 3 bases, J lost 9 bases, and 8 bases lay in between. The CDR3 consists of 11 residues. Per germline, CDR1 MDHEN and CDR2 SYDVKM. This CDR3 reads CASSLSESQYF. CDR3 in DNA: TGTGCCAGCAGTTTGTCTGAGTCCCAGTACTTC.

This sequence joins TRBV19 and TRBJ2-4; 9 positions agree with TRBD2. The germline V gene has CDR1 LNHDA and CDR2 SQIVND (reference sequence). V dropped 6 bases and J dropped 0; count of bases not matched to a gene: 15. The CDR3 is 19 amino acids. CDR3 nucleotides: TGTGCCAGTAGCCCCCGCGGGCGGGGGGGGAGTGGAGCCAAAAACATTCAGTACTTC. Translation gives CASSPRGRGGSGAKNIQYF.

This clone was seen only once. The chain joins TRBV28 to TRBJ2-1; D not resolved. Germline CDR1 and CDR2: MDHEN and SYDVKM. V was shortened by 7 bases and J by 0 bases, with 13 bases between the two germline ends. The CDR3 has 15 amino acids. CDR3 in DNA: TGTGCCAGCACTCCCCCCACTGGCTCCTACAATGAGCAGTTCTTC. This sequence encodes CASTPPTGSYNEQFF. Based on the CDR3 plus reference TRBV28 and TRBJ2-1, the full variable domain is DVKVTQSSRYLVKRTGEKVFLECVQDMDHENMFWYRQDPGLGLRLIYFSYDVKMKEKGDIPEGYSVSREKKERFSLILESASTNQTSMYLCASTPPTGSYNEQFFGPGTRLTVL.

The gene calls are TRBV15 and TRBJ1-1, with no clear D. In germline, CDR1 is LNHNV, CDR2 YYDKDF (reference sequence). Trimming stripped 1 base from V and 4 bases from J, with 13 bases between. This CDR3 contains 15 residues. The CDR3 bases are TGTGCCACCAGCAGAGTCCGGGGAATGGCCACTGAAGCTTTCTTT. Protein product: CATSRVRGMATEAFF.